The next 26 T cell receptor beta chains were all read from a single sample in a study of T cells in Graves' hyperthyroidism and ophthalmopathy. RNA transcripts provided the source from which TCR beta CDR3 regions were amplified. A first-round RT-PCR of the TCR CDR3 used the HTBI primer set. One entry per CDR3 protein, called by TCRdb with MiXCR from the multiplex PCR reads. Here the sample spans 500,000 to 800,000 distinct CDR3 sequences, 45% being singletons. The specimen sequenced was peripheral blood or thyroid tissue (not recorded which). The origin of the receptors is an adult man with Graves' disease, either hyperthyroidism or ophthalmopathy (not recorded which).

This rearrangement joins TRBV7-6 to TRBJ1-1; D is possibly TRBD1 (5 bases). This CDR3 is 18 amino acids long. Germline V lookup: CDR1 SGHVS, CDR2 FNYEAQ. The germline V and J ends were trimmed by 5 bases and 1 base, with 23 bases remaining between them. CDR3 in DNA: TGTGCCAGCAGCCAAGTTGGGGTTTATTGGGGCGCGAACACTGAAGCTTTCTTT. It is translated as CASSQVGVYWGANTEAFF.

This chain joins TRBV6-1 and TRBJ1-1, with a tentative D call TRBD1 (5 bases). V was cut by 2 bases and J by 5 bases, with 12 bases left in between. The CDR3 has 14 amino acids. The germline CDR1 and CDR2 sequences are MNHNS and SASEGT. CDR3 amino acids: CASSEHGKGTEAFF. The CDR3 DNA sequence: TGTGCCAGCAGTGAACACGGGAAGGGGACTGAAGCTTTCTTT.

The J gene is TRBJ2-7, the V gene TRBV13, with D possibly TRBD1 on 6 matching bases. V lost 5 bases and J 3 bases, leaving 17 bases between the germline ends. Germline assignment: CDR1 PRHDT and CDR2 FYEKMQ (reference sequence). This CDR3 comprises 15 residues. CDR3 DNA: TGTGCCAGCAGCCAAGAGGGGGATATTGGCTACGAGCAGTACTTC. This translates into CASSQEGDIGYEQYF.

This clonotype was detected only once. The chain recombines TRBV7-2 with TRBJ1-4; D is unclear. With 2 bases removed from V and 7 bases from J, the gap between germline ends came to 11 bases. The CDR3 runs 14 residues. Germline V gene lookup returns CDR1 SGHTA and CDR2 FQGNSA. CDR3 nucleotide sequence: TGTGCCAGCAGCTTACCGCTATCGGGTGAAAAACTGTTTTTT. As protein: CASSLPLSGEKLFF.

This clonotype was observed a handful of times. At one end, the junction sequence differs from germline, possibly due to a read error. V and J are TRBV4-3 and TRBJ2-5, with TRBD1 matching over 7 bases. CDR1 and CDR2 from the germline V gene are LGHNA and YSLEER. The CDR3 runs to 15 residues. In nucleotides, the CDR3 is TGCGCCAGCAGCCTAGGGACAGAGACTCAAGAAACCCAGTACTTC. This codes for CASSLGTETQETQYF.

The V and J genes are TRBV29-1 and TRBJ1-2, with D perhaps matching TRBD1 (6 bases). This CDR3 is built from 15 residues. Germline assignment: CDR1 SQVTM and CDR2 ANQGSEA. Between the trimmed V and J ends, which lost 7 bases and 6 bases, there was a span of 24 bases. CDR3 in amino acids: CSGSRGVGTGHGYTF. In DNA form, the CDR3 reads TGCAGCGGGTCTAGGGGGGTAGGGACCGGTCATGGCTACACCTTC. The full variable domain, its missing parts supplied by reference TRBV29-1 and TRBJ1-2, is SAVISQKPSRDICQRGTSLTIQCQVDSQVTMMFWYRQQPGQSLTLIATANQGSEATYESGFVIDKFPISRPNLTFSTLTVSNMSPEDSSIYLCSGSRGVGTGHGYTFGSGTRLTVV.

This clonotype was counted between two and nine times. The V and J genes are TRBV25-1 and TRBJ1-5; TRBD1 might be the D (6 bases). Germline lookup yields CDR1 MGHDK and CDR2 SYGVNS. This CDR3 contains 16 residues. V was shortened by 8 bases and J by 5 bases, with 22 bases between the two germline ends. CDR3 in amino acids: CASSPSTGGADQPQHF. The CDR3, as DNA: TGTGCCAGCTCCCCCTCCACCGGGGGGGCAGATCAGCCCCAGCATTTT.

This clonotype was found a few times. V is TRBV29-1 and J is TRBJ2-7; TRBD1 agrees at 10 bases. V gave up 1 base and J gave up 1 base; unmatched junction bases: 4. This CDR3 has 15 residues. The germline CDR1 and CDR2 sequences are SQVTM and ANQGSEA. CDR3 DNA: TGCAGCGTTGAAGGCGGACAGGGGGGTTCCTACGAGCAGTACTTC. Translating it yields CSVEGGQGGSYEQYF.

This clonotype occurred a few times. This chain links TRBV19 with TRBJ1-2; D is unclear. The V and J ends lost 1 base and 1 base respectively, with 7 bases between them. Per the germline V gene, CDR1 is LNHDA and CDR2 is SQIVND (reference sequence). The CDR3 length is 14 residues. The CDR3: CASSIGLNNYGYTF. CDR3 nucleotide sequence: TGTGCCAGTAGTATAGGACTAAATAACTATGGCTACACCTTC. Full variable domain (outside the CDR3, taken from reference TRBV19 and TRBJ1-2): DGGITQSPKYLFRKEGQNVTLSCEQNLNHDAMYWYRQDPGQGLRLIYYSQIVNDFQKGDIAEGYSVSREKKESFPLTVTSAQKNPTAFYLCASSIGLNNYGYTFGSGTRLTVV.

In DNA form, the CDR3 reads TGTGCCAGCAGTTTTCCTAGTCTGGCGGACACTGAAGCTTTCTTT. Protein sequence: CASSFPSLADTEAFF. This chain links TRBV12-3 or TRBV12-4 with TRBJ1-1; D not certain. The CDR3 covers 15 residues. Trimming cost V 3 bases and J 3 bases, with 14 bases left between them.

The V gene is TRBV19, the J gene TRBJ2-5; 12 bases are a match to TRBD2. This CDR3 has 18 residues. V shed 4 bases, J shed 4 bases, and the junction held 13 bases outside the gene matches. Germline V lookup: CDR1 LNHDA, CDR2 SQIVND (reference sequence). The CDR3 sequence is CASSTRTSGVGGTETQYF. In nucleotides, the CDR3 is TGTGCCAGTAGTACGCGGACTAGCGGGGTAGGGGGAACAGAGACCCAGTACTTC.

About this clonotype itself: A read error may account for a junction end that differs from germline. V is TRBV2 and J is TRBJ2-5, with 11 bases matching TRBD1. The length of the CDR3 is 14 residues. Germline CDR1 reads SNHLY; CDR2 reads FYNNEI. This chain's CDR3 is CAISEGQGAETQYF. CDR3 in DNA: TGTGCCATCAGTGAAGGACAGGGGGCAGAGACCCAGTACTTC.

The rearrangement uses TRBV11-2 and TRBJ1-1; no clear D. Trimming stripped 3 bases from V and 0 bases from J, with 11 bases between. The germline gives CDR1 SGHAT, CDR2 FQNNGV. The CDR3 sequence is 15 residues long. In DNA form, the CDR3 reads TGTGCCAGCAGCTTGTTCCCCAGGATGAACACTGAAGCTTTCTTT. It translates to CASSLFPRMNTEAFF.

This clonotype has more than one count but fewer than ten. This rearrangement joins TRBV11-2 to TRBJ2-7; D call uncertain. CDR1 SGHAT and CDR2 FQNNGV come from the germline V gene. The CDR3 has 12 amino acids. The V and J ends lost 3 bases and 7 bases respectively, with 10 bases between them. Here the CDR3 DNA reads TGTGCCAGCAGCTTTGGACCGTTTGAGCAGTACTTC. This sequence encodes CASSFGPFEQYF.

About this clonotype: A read error may be the cause here, since a much bigger clone is one base away. The rearrangement uses TRBV7-9 and TRBJ1-1, with D hard to call. The CDR3 sequence is 13 residues long. Trimming left V 6 bases short and J 4 bases short, with 12 bases between. Germline-derived CDR1 and CDR2 are SEHNR and FQNEAQ (reference sequence). CDR3 sequence (DNA): TGTGCCAGCAGGCTCACCTCGGGCACTGAAGCTTTCTTT. This codes for CASRLTSGTEAFF.

This clonotype came up many times. The rearrangement joins TRBV7-9 to TRBJ1-1; no clear D gene. The CDR3 has 15 amino acids. The ends were cut back, 5 bases at V and 3 bases at J, with 16 bases in the middle. The V gene's germline CDR1 is SEHNR and CDR2 FQNEAQ (reference sequence). In DNA form, the CDR3 reads TGTGCCAGCAGCAGCTGGGGTCTTCGTTACACTGAAGCTTTCTTT. This translates into CASSSWGLRYTEAFF.

The chain links TRBV25-1 to TRBJ1-1; D call uncertain. Germline V CDR1 and CDR2: MGHDK, SYGVNS. Between the trimmed V and J ends, which lost 5 bases and 4 bases, there was a span of 17 bases. This CDR3 comprises 15 residues. In DNA form, the CDR3 reads TGTGCCAGCAGTTACTCGCCCGTTCTCTCCACTGAAGCTTTCTTT. Its translation is CASSYSPVLSTEAFF.

Only a few counts were recorded for this clonotype. The V and J genes are TRBV7-9 and TRBJ2-7; perhaps TRBD2 as D (5 bases). V lost 5 bases and J lost 2, with 16 bases in between. The germline CDR1 and CDR2 sequences are SEHNR and FQNEAQ (reference sequence). The CDR3 length is 15 residues. CDR3 DNA: TGTGCCAGCAGCCCCCCGTTAAAGCGGACCTACGAGCAGTACTTC. It yields the protein CASSPPLKRTYEQYF. Full variable domain (missing parts from reference TRBV7-9 and TRBJ2-7): DTGVSQNPRHKITKRGQNVTFRCDPISEHNRLYWYRQTLGQGPEFLTYFQNEAQLEKSRLLSDRFSAERPKGSFSTLEIQRTEQGDSAMYLCASSPPLKRTYEQYFGPGTRLTVT.

The chain couples TRBV9 to TRBJ2-5, with TRBD2 as a possible D gene (5 bases). CDR1 is SGDLS, CDR2 YYNGEE, per germline. The CDR3 has 15 residues. Trimming left V 4 bases short and J 2 bases short, with 15 bases between. The CDR3 region is CASSPGGWGQETQYF. The DNA for the CDR3 is TGTGCCAGCAGCCCCGGCGGGTGGGGTCAAGAGACCCAGTACTTC. Together with reference TRBV9 and TRBJ2-5, the CDR3 gives the full variable domain: DSGVTQTPKHLITATGQRVTLRCSPRSGDLSVYWYQQSLDQGLQFLIQYYNGEERAKGNILERFSAQQFPDLHSELNLSSLELGDSALYFCASSPGGWGQETQYFGPGTRLLVL.

The CDR3 DNA is TGCAGCGTTGAGTCTAGCGGGGGCCGCACAGATACGCAGTATTTT. Its protein product is CSVESSGGRTDTQYF. V usage is TRBV29-1 and J usage is TRBJ2-3; the match to TRBD2 covers 10 bases. Trimming removed 3 bases from V and 1 base from J; junction bases left unmatched: 4. There are 15 residues in the CDR3. CDR1 SQVTM and CDR2 ANQGSEA come from the germline V gene.

V and J are TRBV16 and TRBJ1-1; D perhaps matches TRBD1 (5 bases). The germline V and J ends were trimmed by 2 bases and 6 bases, with 16 bases remaining between them. The germline gives CDR1 KGHSY, CDR2 FQNENV. This CDR3 has 15 amino acids. DNA of the CDR3: TGTGCCAGCAGCCAAGAGATGGGGGGTTGGGCTGAAGCTTTCTTT. As protein: CASSQEMGGWAEAFF.

This clonotype was counted ten times or more. V usage is TRBV7-2 and J usage is TRBJ1-4; no firm D call. CDR3 length equals 13 residues. Germline assignment: CDR1 SGHTA and CDR2 FQGNSA. Trimming removed 7 bases at V and 0 bases at J, with 6 bases between. The CDR3 DNA reads TGTGCCAGCAACGCCGCAACTAATGAAAAACTGTTTTTT. This translates into CASNAATNEKLFF.

This clonotype was seen a few times. This chain joins TRBV19 and TRBJ2-7; weak D call: TRBD2 (6 bases). V shed 1 base and J shed 2 bases, with 9 bases lying between them. The germline V gene encodes CDR1 LNHDA and CDR2 SQIVND (reference sequence). The CDR3 extends over 14 amino acids. The CDR3 DNA sequence: TGTGCCAGTAGTATAGGGGACTGGACCTACGAGCAGTACTTC. It is translated as CASSIGDWTYEQYF.

This chain's CDR3 is CASSSAQLGGEAFF. CDR3 DNA sequence: TGCGCCAGCAGCTCTGCCCAATTAGGGGGAGAAGCTTTCTTT. The V call is TRBV5-1, the J call TRBJ1-1; a possible D gene is TRBD1 (6 bases). Between the trimmed V and J ends, which lost 3 bases and 8 bases, there was a span of 17 bases. The CDR3 is 14 residues long. Germline lookup yields CDR1 SGHRS and CDR2 YFSETQ.

The genes are TRBV6-1 and TRBJ2-6; 9 bases agree with TRBD1. Germline V gene data show CDR1 as MNHNS and CDR2 as SASEGT. V lost 9 bases to trimming and J lost 0 bases; unmatched junction nucleotides: 6. This CDR3 is 16 amino acids long. The DNA for the CDR3 is TGTGCCAGAAGAGACAGGGGGTTCTCTGGGGCCAACGTCCTGACTTTC. Residues: CARRDRGFSGANVLTF.

The chain links TRBV10-3 to TRBJ1-2, with D unclear. Germline assignment: CDR1 ENHRY and CDR2 SYGVKD. Trimming stripped 10 bases from V and 4 bases from J, with 22 bases between. CDR3 length: 15 residues. Here the CDR3 reads CASTPARVGLYGYTF. The CDR3 DNA sequence: TGTGCCAGCACCCCAGCCCGGGTTGGACTCTATGGCTACACCTTC.